A selection of T cell receptor beta chains follows, all from one sample in a study of blood T cell repertoires in COVID-19. Using immunoSEQ multiplex PCR, the repertoire was profiled, and TCRdb retains in-frame clones only, with some absent. The sample has hundreds of thousands of clones; 87% are singletons. Sequencing input: peripheral blood. The receptors stem from a man between 60 and 70 years old who had recovered from COVID-19. Both conserved end residues are part of each CDR3. D genes are given only for firm matches. Rows may omit the clone size; those that give it use once, few, many or a size class.

NA	NA	TRBV6-6	TRBJ1-1	CASSPNLAGKNTEAFF	TGTGCCAGCAGCCCAAACCTGGCGGGGAAGAACACTGAAGCTTTCTTT
NA	NA	TRBV18	TRBJ1-1	CASSVGQLNTEAFF	TGTGCCAGCTCAGTCGGACAATTGAACACTGAAGCTTTCTTT
NA	NA	TRBV18	TRBJ1-2	CASSPLDSWASGYTF	TGTGCCAGCTCACCACTCGACAGTTGGGCGTCGGGCTACACCTTC
NA	NA	TRBV6-5	TRBJ1-5	CASSYRGNQPQHF	TGTGCCAGCAGTTATCGAGGAAATCAGCCCCAGCATTTT
NA	NA	TRBV5-1	TRBJ1-2	CASSPGGGPYGYTF	TGCGCCAGCAGCCCCGGCGGGGGTCCGTATGGCTACACCTTC
NA	NA	TRBV11-3	TRBJ1-1	CASSQNRDTEAFF	TGTGCCAGCAGCCAAAACAGGGACACTGAAGCTTTCTTT
NA	NA	TRBV7-9	TRBJ2-2	CASSPLGGAMTGELFF	TGTGCCAGCAGCCCCCTCGGTGGGGCGATGACCGGGGAGCTGTTTTTT
NA	NA	TRBV6-5	TRBJ1-3	CAILISPIGNTIYF	TGTGCCATACTCATTAGCCCTATTGGAAACACCATATATTTT
NA	TRBD1	TRBV28	TRBJ2-3	CASSLVGTGSTDTQYF	TGTGCCAGCAGTTTAGTTGGGACAGGTTCCACAGATACGCAGTATTTT
once	NA	TRBV4-1	TRBJ1-2	CASSQNPMSGYTF	TGCGCCAGCAGCCAGAACCCTATGTCTGGCTACACCTTC
NA	TRBD1	TRBV28	TRBJ1-5	CASSLPQGDRQPQHF	TGTGCCAGCAGCCTGCCCCAGGGGGATCGTCAGCCCCAGCATTTT
NA	TRBD1	TRBV24-1	TRBJ2-5	CATSSSRDRGQETQYF	TGTGCCACCAGTTCGTCCCGGGACAGGGGGCAGGAGACCCAGTACTTC
NA	TRBD2	TRBV5-1	TRBJ2-5	CASSSTAGVQETQYF	TGCGCCAGCAGTTCAACAGCGGGGGTGCAAGAGACCCAGTACTTC
once	TRBD1	TRBV12-3/TRBV12-4	TRBJ1-2	CASSPRTGDGYTF	TGTGCCAGCAGTCCCCGGACAGGGGACGGCTACACCTTC
NA	TRBD2	TRBV5-4	TRBJ2-5	CASSLFISGVIKTQYF	TGTGCCAGCAGCTTGTTTATTAGCGGGGTTATTAAGACCCAGTACTTC
NA	NA	TRBV5-5	TRBJ2-5	CASSPWTALQETQYF	TGTGCCAGCAGCCCGTGGACAGCCCTCCAAGAGACCCAGTACTTC
few	TRBD1	TRBV4-1	TRBJ1-1	CASSHRQGLNTEAFF	TGCGCCAGCAGCCATCGACAGGGCCTGAACACTGAAGCTTTCTTT
NA	NA	TRBV3-1/TRBV3-2	TRBJ2-2	CASSLRLGRGGVNTGELFF	TGTGCCAGCAGCCTCCGCTTAGGTCGTGGCGGGGTCAACACCGGGGAGCTGTTTTTT
NA	NA	TRBV3-1/TRBV3-2	TRBJ2-7	CASSRDLTAYEQYF	TGTGCCAGCAGCCGAGACCTGACAGCCTACGAGCAGTACTTC
few	TRBD1	TRBV5-6	TRBJ2-7	CASSSRDSYEQYF	TGTGCCAGCAGCTCCCGGGACAGCTACGAGCAGTACTTC
few	TRBD1	TRBV4-2	TRBJ1-5	CASSQEAGGGQPQHF	TGTGCCAGCAGCCAAGAGGCAGGGGGCGGTCAGCCCCAGCATTTT
NA	TRBD1	TRBV27	TRBJ1-2	CASSPGQNYGYTF	TGTGCCAGCAGTCCGGGACAGAACTATGGCTACACCTTC
NA	TRBD1	TRBV5-1	TRBJ2-2	CASSLGQGAWELFF	TGCGCCAGCAGCTTGGGACAGGGCGCTTGGGAGCTGTTTTTT
NA	NA	TRBV5-1	TRBJ2-5	CASSPGGPRETQYF	TGCGCCAGCAGCCCAGGGGGGCCGCGAGAGACCCAGTACTTC
NA	TRBD1	TRBV5-8	TRBJ2-4	CASMIGTGKGRDIQYF	TGTGCCAGCATGATAGGGACAGGGAAAGGTCGGGACATTCAGTACTTC
NA	NA	TRBV2	TRBJ1-6	CASNPGTQYNSPLHF	TGTGCCAGCAACCCCGGGACACAATATAATTCACCCCTCCACTTT
NA	NA	TRBV29-1	TRBJ1-1	CGEQVDMNTEAFF	TGCGGCGAACAGGTGGACATGAACACTGAAGCTTTCTTT
once	TRBD1	TRBV12-5	TRBJ1-2	CASGQTGVSGYTF	TGTGCTAGTGGTCAGACAGGGGTTTCCGGCTACACCTTC
NA	TRBD2	TRBV11-2	TRBJ2-7	CASSLTPGGQDEQYF	TGTGCCAGCAGCCTTACCCCGGGGGGGCAGGACGAGCAGTACTTC
NA	NA	TRBV7-9	TRBJ1-1	CASSIGGRHTEAFF	TGTGCCAGCAGCATAGGGGGGAGGCACACTGAAGCTTTCTTT
NA	NA	TRBV5-1	TRBJ2-1	CASSLERLRVDEQFF	TGCGCCAGCAGCTTGGAGAGACTACGCGTCGATGAGCAGTTCTTC
NA	NA	TRBV10-3	TRBJ1-4	CAISENPGRGNEKLFF	TGTGCCATCAGCGAGAACCCTGGGCGGGGGAATGAAAAACTGTTTTTT
once	TRBD2	TRBV19	TRBJ2-1	CASSIQRGGQDEQFF	TGTGCCAGTAGTATTCAACGGGGGGGCCAGGATGAGCAGTTCTTC
NA	TRBD1	TRBV28	TRBJ1-2	CASSLLKGALGYTF	TGTGCCAGCAGTTTATTGAAGGGGGCTTTGGGCTACACCTTC
NA	TRBD1	TRBV28	TRBJ2-7	CASSSIAGGLYEQYF	TGTGCCAGCAGTTCTATTGCAGGGGGCCTCTACGAGCAGTACTTC
NA	TRBD1	TRBV10-3	TRBJ1-1	CAISSRKNQGAGVSTEAFF	TGTGCCATCAGCTCCCGGAAGAACCAGGGGGCGGGGGTAAGCACTGAAGCTTTCTTT
NA	NA	TRBV11-2	TRBJ1-6	CASSSWALNSPLHF	TGTGCCAGCAGCTCTTGGGCCCTGAATTCACCCCTCCACTTT
NA	TRBD2	TRBV6-4	TRBJ2-1	CASRRTSGGGEQFF	TGTGCCAGCCGAAGGACTAGCGGGGGGGGCGAGCAGTTCTTC
NA	NA	TRBV7-7	TRBJ1-5	CASSAPPEYQPQHF	TGTGCCAGCAGCGCGCCCCCGGAGTATCAGCCCCAGCATTTT
NA	TRBD2	TRBV7-2	TRBJ2-3	CASSLGASGGPPGDTQYF	TGTGCCAGCAGCTTAGGGGCTAGCGGGGGCCCACCGGGGGATACGCAGTATTTT
NA	NA	TRBV6-5	TRBJ2-3	CASSKPKTDTQYF	TGTGCCAGCAGTAAGCCCAAGACAGATACGCAGTATTTT
NA	TRBD1	TRBV5-1	TRBJ2-1	CASSNWDRGWHEQFF	TGCGCCAGCAGCAACTGGGACAGGGGGTGGCATGAGCAGTTCTTC
NA	TRBD1	TRBV2	TRBJ1-3	CASSDGQGALGAGNTIYF	TGTGCCAGCAGTGATGGCCAGGGGGCTTTAGGGGCTGGAAACACCATATATTTT
NA	NA	TRBV5-1	TRBJ2-4	CASSFGDLLAKNIQYF	TGCGCCAGCAGCTTCGGAGACTTACTAGCCAAAAACATTCAGTACTTC
NA	TRBD1	TRBV10-3	TRBJ1-2	CAIRGTGSNYGYTF	TGTGCCATTCGGGGGACAGGCAGTAACTATGGCTACACCTTC
NA	TRBD1	TRBV18	TRBJ2-2	CASSPRGLDTGELFF	TGTGCCAGCTCACCAAGGGGGCTCGACACCGGGGAGCTGTTTTTT
NA	TRBD1	TRBV2	TRBJ1-6	CASSEAAPATGKGVYSPLHF	TGTGCCAGCAGTGAAGCCGCCCCCGCGACAGGGAAAGGAGTCTATTCACCCCTCCACTTT
NA	NA	TRBV2	TRBJ2-7	CASSPLRGSEQYF	TGTGCCAGCAGCCCCCTCCGGGGGTCCGAGCAGTACTTC
NA	NA	TRBV14	TRBJ1-1	CASSFTPGSTEAFF	TGTGCCAGCAGCTTCACTCCAGGGTCCACTGAAGCTTTCTTT
NA	TRBD1	TRBV28	TRBJ1-4	CASSKDRGRDEKLFF	TGTGCCAGCAGTAAGGACAGGGGGCGAGATGAAAAACTGTTTTTT